This TCR beta chain was recorded in a study of monozygotic twins with inflammatory bowel disease. Overall study results and limits: Diversity of TCRbeta measured by inverse Simpson was lower in IBD patients than in healthy co-twins.

Germline V gives CDR1 MDHEN, CDR2 SYDVKM. The CDR3 consists of 13 residues. Of note for this clonotype: What it binds is not known.

No DNA is given; TCRdb re-called the 5' RACE reads and lists each CDR3 protein once. This sample's clone table lists about 300,000 distinct CDR3 sequences. The chain carries TRBV28 and TRBJ2-5; TCRdb's D call, TRBD2, is unchecked because there is no DNA. The origin of this receptor is a human donor with ulcerative colitis or Crohn's disease, or a healthy co-twin of an affected twin (not recorded which). Material for sequencing was blood. The CDR3 loop reads CASRLSGQETQYF.